What follows are 27 T cell receptor beta chains derived from one specimen sequenced in a study of cytomegalovirus exposure and HLA in healthy donors. Vbeta (60) and Jbeta (13) primers were used in the PCR. Method: immunoSEQ multiplex PCR; TCRdb's copy keeps in-frame clones and lacks some. The repertoire holds about 150,000 clones, with roughly 80% as singletons. The sequencing sample was made of PBMCs. Receptor source: a woman aged 40 to 50 in good health and CMV-seronegative.

V is TRBV7-2 and J is TRBJ1-2; TRBD1 is a possible D gene (5 bases). CDR1 is SGHTA, CDR2 FQGNSA, per germline. With 5 bases removed from V and 5 bases from J, the gap between germline ends came to 15 bases. The CDR3 is made up of 14 amino acids. CDR3 sequence (DNA): TGTGCCAGCAGCCCTTCGGGGGGTTCTTATGGCTACACCTTC. Translated: CASSPSGGSYGYTF.

The rearrangement uses TRBV30 and TRBJ1-2; D possibly corresponds to TRBD1 (5 bases). Per the germline V gene, CDR1 is GTSNPN and CDR2 is SVGIG (reference sequence). This CDR3 comprises 12 residues. V was cut by 1 base and J by 8 bases, with 11 bases left in between. CDR3: CAWSGGPGGYTF. DNA for the CDR3: TGTGCCTGGAGTGGGGGCCCCGGGGGCTACACCTTC.

The V gene is TRBV7-9, the J gene TRBJ2-2; D gene unclear. Trimming took 4 bases from V and 6 from J, leaving 6 bases between them. The germline CDR1 and CDR2 sequences are SEHNR and FQNEAQ (reference sequence). The CDR3 length is 12 residues. CDR3 nucleotides: TGTGCCAGCAGCTCCTCCCCCGGGGAGCTGTTTTTT. Translating it yields CASSSSPGELFF.

CDR3 protein: CASSLGPGQAYEQYF. CDR3 DNA: TGCGCCAGCAGCCTAGGACCGGGACAGGCCTACGAGCAGTACTTC. V is TRBV4-1 and J is TRBJ2-7, with 8 bases that match TRBD1. V shed 4 bases, J shed 2 bases, and the junction held 7 bases outside the gene matches. The germline gives CDR1 MGHRA, CDR2 YSYEKL. The CDR3 has 15 amino acids.

This chain uses TRBV11-3 with TRBJ2-7; no clear D. This CDR3 is 11 amino acids long. V dropped 3 bases and J dropped 5 bases, with 5 bases sitting between them. Germline lookup yields CDR1 SGHNT and CDR2 YENEEA. The CDR3 DNA follows: TGTGCCAGCAGCTTCGGTGACGAGCAGTACTTC. It yields the protein CASSFGDEQYF.

This clone appeared a few times. DNA of the CDR3: TGTGCCAGCTCACCAATACAGATTGGCAATCAGCCCCAGCATTTT. The encoded protein is CASSPIQIGNQPQHF. The chain combines TRBV18 with TRBJ1-5; D remains ambiguous. The CDR3 runs to 15 residues. V gave up 2 bases and J gave up 2 bases, with 10 bases separating them. Germline V gene data show CDR1 as KGHSH and CDR2 as LQKENI.

The J gene is TRBJ2-7, the V gene TRBV5-1; 8 positions agree with TRBD1. The germline gives CDR1 SGHRS, CDR2 YFSETQ. The V gene end was trimmed by 3 bases and the J gene end by 6 bases; junction bases not matched to a gene: 8. This CDR3 contains 14 residues. This CDR3 is CASSSGTGFLEQYF. The DNA for the CDR3 is TGCGCCAGCAGCTCTGGGACAGGTTTCCTCGAGCAGTACTTC.

The rearrangement joins TRBV18 to TRBJ1-1; a possible D gene is TRBD1 (6 bases). The CDR3 extends over 17 amino acids. Trimming cost V 1 base and J 3 bases, with 18 bases left between them. Germline V gene lookup returns CDR1 KGHSH and CDR2 LQKENI. The CDR3 loop reads CASSPRTVSARDTEAFF. CDR3 DNA sequence: TGTGCCAGCTCACCACGGACAGTATCCGCTAGGGACACTGAAGCTTTCTTT.

This chain connects TRBV10-1 to TRBJ2-1; tentatively, D is TRBD2 (6 bases). The V gene lost 5 bases and the J gene lost 5 bases, with 19 bases spanning the gap. Germline CDR1 and CDR2: WNHNN and SYGVQD (reference sequence). The CDR3 consists of 16 residues. In DNA, the CDR3 is TGCGCCAGCAGTCCGGCAGGCGGGGAGGTGCACAATGAGCAGTTCTTC. Protein product: CASSPAGGEVHNEQFF.

The V and J genes are TRBV6-1 and TRBJ2-1; 9 nucleotides align to TRBD2. Germline CDR1 MNHNS, CDR2 SASEGT. The J segment lost 2 bases and the V segment lost 5 bases, leaving 4 bases of the junction unmatched. The CDR3 totals 15 residues. Here the CDR3 reads CASSRREGPYNEQFF. The CDR3 nucleotides read TGTGCCAGCAGTAGGCGGGAGGGTCCCTACAATGAGCAGTTCTTC.

CDR3 sequence: CASSSTPGQETQYF. The CDR3 bases are TGTGCCAGCAGCTCCACACCCGGACAGGAGACGCAGTATTTT. The genes are TRBV6-5 and TRBJ2-3; 7 bases align to TRBD1. The V and J ends lost 6 bases and 9 bases, in that order; junction bases with no gene match: 12. Germline CDR1 MNHEY, CDR2 SVGAGI. This CDR3 contains 14 residues.

The V call is TRBV19, the J call TRBJ1-5, with 11 bases identical to TRBD1. The CDR3 is made up of 17 amino acids. Trimming removed 5 bases from V and 0 bases from J; junction bases left unmatched: 6. Germline V lookup: CDR1 LNHDA, CDR2 SQIVND (reference sequence). CDR3 region: CASSVRDRGYSNQPQHF. The CDR3 DNA reads TGTGCCAGTAGTGTCCGGGACAGGGGGTATAGCAATCAGCCCCAGCATTTT.

The chain employs TRBV6-4 and TRBJ2-3; D is possibly TRBD1 (5 bases). The CDR3 runs 14 residues. The V gene lost 3 bases and the J gene lost 4 bases, with 11 bases spanning the gap. Per the germline V gene, CDR1 is MRHNA and CDR2 is SNTAGT. DNA for the CDR3: TGTGCCAGCAGTGAGGACACCCTAGCAGATACGCAGTATTTT. Protein sequence: CASSEDTLADTQYF.

The chain couples TRBV5-1 to TRBJ2-3; 12 bases agree with TRBD2. Unmatched junction bases numbered 6, after V lost 1 base and J lost 0 bases. Germline loops: CDR1 SGHRS, CDR2 YFSETQ. The CDR3 loop spans 18 amino acids. The CDR3 DNA is TGCGCCAGCAGCTTGAGGACTAGCGGGGTGACTAGCACAGATACGCAGTATTTT. Amino acids: CASSLRTSGVTSTDTQYF.

This clone turned up a few times. The chain joins TRBV5-1 to TRBJ2-7; the match to TRBD2 covers 11 bases. J was trimmed by 7 bases and V by 4 bases; bases with no gene match: 10. CDR3 length: 15 amino acids. Germline-derived CDR1 and CDR2 are SGHRS and YFSETQ. The CDR3 loop reads CASSRLSGGAEEQYF. The CDR3 DNA reads as TGCGCCAGCAGCCGGCTTAGCGGGGGGGCGGAGGAGCAGTACTTC.

The chain couples TRBV6-1 to TRBJ2-2; the match to TRBD1 covers 7 bases. V lost 9 bases and J lost 6; bases outside the gene matches: 7. The CDR3 length is 13 residues. The germline CDR1 and CDR2 sequences are MNHNS and SASEGT. DNA of the CDR3: TGTGCCAGTGACAGGGTCAACGCCGGGGAGCTGTTTTTT. It is translated as CASDRVNAGELFF.

A single count supports this clone. J is TRBJ1-2 and V is TRBV5-4; perhaps TRBD1 as D (6 bases). V dropped 5 bases and J dropped 5 bases, with 13 bases sitting between them. The CDR3 extends over 13 amino acids. Germline assignment: CDR1 SGHNT and CDR2 YYREEE (reference sequence). CDR3 nucleotide sequence: TGTGCCAGCAGTCCCGGGACACAATATGGCTACACCTTC. As protein: CASSPGTQYGYTF.

This rearrangement joins TRBV7-9 to TRBJ2-5; TRBD2 matches at 10 bases. The ends lost 2 bases at V and 4 bases at J; junction bases unmatched: 4. This CDR3 region has 15 residues. Germline V gives CDR1 SEHNR, CDR2 FQNEAQ (reference sequence). The chain's CDR3 is CASSLKASGRETQYF. CDR3 DNA sequence: TGTGCCAGCAGCTTAAAGGCTAGCGGGAGAGAGACCCAGTACTTC.

The chain employs TRBV27 and TRBJ1-1; no firm D call. The CDR3 is 13 amino acids. Between the trimmed V and J ends, which lost 8 bases and 2 bases, there was a span of 12 bases. CDR1 is MNHEY and CDR2 is SMNVEV in the germline V gene (reference sequence). DNA for the CDR3: TGTGCCAGCGGCGCTGCGGTTAACACTGAAGCTTTCTTT. Its protein is CASGAAVNTEAFF.

The chain is built from TRBV5-4 and TRBJ2-1; 11 nucleotides line up with TRBD1. Germline trimming cut 4 bases from V and 6 bases from J; bases unmatched to any gene: 9. This CDR3 contains 16 residues. Germline CDR1 and CDR2: SGHNT and YYREEE (reference sequence). The CDR3 nucleotides read TGTGCCAGCAGCCCTATCCGGGACAGGGGGGGCAATGAGCAGTTCTTC. Translating gives CASSPIRDRGGNEQFF.

CDR3 coding DNA: TGTGCCAGCAGTTTATCTGGGACAGGACTCCGCGGGGCTTTCTTT. Encoded protein: CASSLSGTGLRGAFF. The chain links TRBV28 to TRBJ1-1, with TRBD1 matching 8 bases. CDR1 and CDR2 (germline): MDHEN, SYDVKM. This CDR3 comprises 15 residues. V shed 1 base, J shed 11 bases, and the junction held 12 bases outside the gene matches.

This chain links TRBV28 with TRBJ1-2; a possible D gene is TRBD1 (6 bases). Germline V lookup: CDR1 MDHEN, CDR2 SYDVKM. The V gene lost 4 bases and the J gene lost 5 bases, with 11 bases spanning the gap. The CDR3 has 13 amino acids. The DNA of the CDR3 is TGTGCCAGCAGTTCCCCGCAGGGGTATGGCTACACCTTC. Its translation: CASSSPQGYGYTF.

The gene calls are TRBV6-5 and TRBJ2-7; the D is unclear. CDR1 MNHEY and CDR2 SVGAGI come from the germline V gene. Trimming left V 4 bases short and J 10 bases short, with 20 bases between. This CDR3 contains 14 residues. The CDR3 spells CASSSHRDSVGQYF. The CDR3 region has the DNA TGTGCCAGCAGTTCTCACCGAGACTCCGTAGGTCAGTACTTC.

The genes are TRBV5-1 and TRBJ2-5, with 9 bases identical to TRBD1. Germline loops: CDR1 SGHRS, CDR2 YFSETQ. V shed 1 base and J 2 bases; nucleotides not matched to a gene: 6. CDR3 size: 16 residues. CDR3 amino acids: CASSLNWDRDQETQYF. CDR3 nucleotide sequence: TGCGCCAGCAGCTTGAATTGGGACAGGGATCAAGAGACCCAGTACTTC. Full variable domain (remainder filled in from reference TRBV5-1 and TRBJ2-5): KAGVTQTPRYLIKTRGQQVTLSCSPISGHRSVSWYQQTPGQGLQFLFEYFSETQRNKGNFPGRFSGRQFSNSRSEMNVSTLELGDSALYLCASSLNWDRDQETQYFGPGTRLLVL.

The rearrangement uses TRBV7-8 and TRBJ2-5; the D gene is possibly TRBD1 (6 bases). CDR1 and CDR2 (germline): SGHVS, FQNEAQ. Trimming took off 5 bases at V and 5 bases at J, with 18 bases between the two ends. CDR3 length: 15 residues. DNA for the CDR3: TGTGCCAGCAGCCCCGGGACACTTCAGAGGGAGACCCAGTACTTC. Protein: CASSPGTLQRETQYF.

This clone was seen a single time. The J gene is TRBJ2-3, the V gene TRBV30; perhaps TRBD2 as D (6 bases). V shed 3 bases and J shed 2 bases, with 12 bases lying between them. Germline lookup yields CDR1 GTSNPN and CDR2 SVGIG (reference sequence). This CDR3 has 14 amino acids. CDR3 nucleotide sequence: TGTGCCTGGAGCGTGGGGGGATACACAGATACGCAGTATTTT. It codes for CAWSVGGYTDTQYF.

V and J are TRBV7-9 and TRBJ1-4; D is unresolved. Trimming took off 3 bases at V and 8 bases at J, with 4 bases between the two ends. The CDR3 runs to 11 residues. Germline V gene data show CDR1 as SEHNR and CDR2 as FQNEAQ (reference sequence). CDR3 loop: CASSFEEKLFF. As DNA, the CDR3 is TGTGCCAGCAGCTTTGAGGAAAAACTGTTTTTT.